This TCR beta chain was sequenced for a study of identical twins. cDNA carried unique molecular identifiers, and a universal primer site was added by template switching. TCRdb processed the 5' RACE reads anew with MiXCR; each CDR3 protein has one entry. The top ten clones hold around 5% of a sample with roughly 260,000 distinct CDR3 sequences, 7.5% of them seen once. General study results and limits: These conclusions were based on statistical analysis (cross-sectional, not following the same donors).

V shed 7 bases and J shed 2 bases, with 11 bases lying between them. The CDR3 extends over 14 amino acids. Looked up from germline, CDR1 is ENHRY and CDR2 is SYGVKD. Only a few counts were recorded for this clonotype. Its antigen is not known. This sample also belongs to another study, concerning yellow fever vaccine responses in identical twins. Turning to that study: The T cell response to vaccination in identical twins was reportedly partly convergent and partly personalized.

The TCR comes from a woman under 30 in good health. The specimen sequenced was CD8+ T cells sorted from blood. The genes are TRBV10-3 and TRBJ2-2, with D possibly matching TRBD1 (5 bases). CDR3 protein: CAITKTENTGELFF. CDR3 nucleotides: TGTGCCATCACAAAGACAGAAAACACCGGGGAGCTGTTTTTT.